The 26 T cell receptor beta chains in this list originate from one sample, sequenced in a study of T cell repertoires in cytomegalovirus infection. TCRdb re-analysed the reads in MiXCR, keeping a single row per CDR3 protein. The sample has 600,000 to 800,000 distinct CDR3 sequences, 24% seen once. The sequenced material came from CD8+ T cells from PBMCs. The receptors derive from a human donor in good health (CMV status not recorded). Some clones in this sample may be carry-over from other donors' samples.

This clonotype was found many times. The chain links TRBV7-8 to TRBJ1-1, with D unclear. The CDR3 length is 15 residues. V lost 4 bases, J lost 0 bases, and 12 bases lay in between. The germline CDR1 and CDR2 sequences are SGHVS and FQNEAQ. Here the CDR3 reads CASSSSLLLNTEAFF. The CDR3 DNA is TGTGCCAGCAGCTCCTCTCTCTTATTGAACACTGAAGCTTTCTTT.

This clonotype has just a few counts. CDR3 region: CARLTQFGNYGYTF. In DNA, the CDR3 is TGTGCCAGGTTGACTCAGTTCGGTAACTATGGCTACACCTTC. The rearrangement joins TRBV2 to TRBJ1-2; D gene uncertain. Deletions cut 9 bases from V and 1 base from J, with 15 bases between. There are 14 residues in the CDR3. Germline values: CDR1 SNHLY, CDR2 FYNNEI.

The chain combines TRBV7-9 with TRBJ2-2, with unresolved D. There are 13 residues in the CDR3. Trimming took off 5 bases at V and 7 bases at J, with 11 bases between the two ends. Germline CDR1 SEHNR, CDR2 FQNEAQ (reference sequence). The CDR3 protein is CASSPSSGGELFF. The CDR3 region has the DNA TGTGCCAGCAGCCCATCTAGTGGCGGGGAGCTGTTTTTT. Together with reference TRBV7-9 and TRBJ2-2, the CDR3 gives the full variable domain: DTGVSQNPRHKITKRGQNVTFRCDPISEHNRLYWYRQTLGQGPEFLTYFQNEAQLEKSRLLSDRFSAERPKGSFSTLEIQRTEQGDSAMYLCASSPSSGGELFFGEGSRLTVL.

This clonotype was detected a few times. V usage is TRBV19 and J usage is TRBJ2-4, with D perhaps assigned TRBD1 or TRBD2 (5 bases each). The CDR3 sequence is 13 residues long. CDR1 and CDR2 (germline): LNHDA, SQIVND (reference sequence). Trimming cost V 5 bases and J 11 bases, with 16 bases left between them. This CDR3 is CASSPRGDRLQYF. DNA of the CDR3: TGTGCCAGTAGTCCCCGAGGGGACCGTCTTCAGTACTTC.

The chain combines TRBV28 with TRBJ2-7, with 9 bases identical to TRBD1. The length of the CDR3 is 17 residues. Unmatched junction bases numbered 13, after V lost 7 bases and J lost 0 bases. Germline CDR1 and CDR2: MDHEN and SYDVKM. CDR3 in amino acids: CASTDWGTGKSSYEQYV. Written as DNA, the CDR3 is TGTGCCAGCACCGACTGGGGGACAGGGAAGAGCTCCTACGAGCAGTACGTC.

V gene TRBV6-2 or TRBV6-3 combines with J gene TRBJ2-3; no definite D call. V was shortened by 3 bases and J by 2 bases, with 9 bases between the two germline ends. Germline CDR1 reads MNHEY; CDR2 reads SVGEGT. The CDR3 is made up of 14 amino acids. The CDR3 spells CASSYPGYTDTQYF. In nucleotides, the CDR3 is TGTGCCAGCAGTTATCCGGGTTACACAGATACGCAGTATTTT.

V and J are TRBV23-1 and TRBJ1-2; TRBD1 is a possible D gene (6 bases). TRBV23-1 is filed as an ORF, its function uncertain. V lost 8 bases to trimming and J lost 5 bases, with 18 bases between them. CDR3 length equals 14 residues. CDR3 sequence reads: CASVEDRRRYGYTF. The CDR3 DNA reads TGCGCCAGCGTCGAAGACAGGCGACGTTATGGCTACACCTTC.

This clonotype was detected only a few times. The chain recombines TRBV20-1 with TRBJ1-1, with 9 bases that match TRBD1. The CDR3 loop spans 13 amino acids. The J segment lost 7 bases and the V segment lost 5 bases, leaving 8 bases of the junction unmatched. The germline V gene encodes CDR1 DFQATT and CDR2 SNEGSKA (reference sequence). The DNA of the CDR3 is TGCAGTGCTGGCCAACAGGGGGCGATTGAAGCTTTCTTT. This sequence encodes CSAGQQGAIEAFF.

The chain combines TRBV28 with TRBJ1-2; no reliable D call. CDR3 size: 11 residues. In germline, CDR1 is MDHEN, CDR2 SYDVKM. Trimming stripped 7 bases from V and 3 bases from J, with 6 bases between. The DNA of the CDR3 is TGTGCCAGCACCTATGACTATGGCTACACCTTC. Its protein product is CASTYDYGYTF.

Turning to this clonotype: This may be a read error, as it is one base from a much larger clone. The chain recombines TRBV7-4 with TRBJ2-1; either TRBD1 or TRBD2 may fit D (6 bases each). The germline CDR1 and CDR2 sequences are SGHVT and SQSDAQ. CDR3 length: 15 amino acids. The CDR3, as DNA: TGTGCCAACAGCGGGTGGGGGGCCTCCTACAATGAGCAGTTCTTC. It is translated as CANSGWGASYNEQFF.

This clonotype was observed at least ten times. The CDR3, as DNA: TGTGCCAGCAGCCCGGGACAGGGCCGTACCTACGAGCAGTACTTC. Translating it yields CASSPGQGRTYEQYF. V gene TRBV7-2 combines with J gene TRBJ2-7; 9 bases align to TRBD1. V trimming: 5 bases; J trimming: 2 bases; junction bases outside the gene matches: 7. The CDR3 length is 15 residues. Germline V gene lookup returns CDR1 SGHTA and CDR2 FQGNSA.

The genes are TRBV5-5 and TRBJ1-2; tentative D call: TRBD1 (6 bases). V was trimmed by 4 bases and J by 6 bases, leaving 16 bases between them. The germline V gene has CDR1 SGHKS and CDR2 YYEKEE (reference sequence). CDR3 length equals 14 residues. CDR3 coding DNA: TGTGCCAGCAGCCCTAGAGTGGGGGGGCATGGCTACACCTTC. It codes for CASSPRVGGHGYTF.

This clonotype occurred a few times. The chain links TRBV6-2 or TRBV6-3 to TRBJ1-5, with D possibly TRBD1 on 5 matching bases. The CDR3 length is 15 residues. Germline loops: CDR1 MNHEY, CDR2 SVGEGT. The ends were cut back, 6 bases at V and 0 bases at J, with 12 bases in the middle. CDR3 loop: CASREDSYSNQPQHF. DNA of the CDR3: TGTGCCAGCAGAGAAGACAGCTATAGCAATCAGCCCCAGCATTTT.

CDR3 in DNA: TGCAGCGTTGTCCCGGACAGCCCAATACAAGAGACCCAGTACTTC. Protein: CSVVPDSPIQETQYF. J is TRBJ2-5 and V is TRBV29-1; the D gene is possibly TRBD1 (6 bases). The CDR3 runs to 15 residues. Germline-derived CDR1 and CDR2 are SQVTM and ANQGSEA. V was pared by 4 bases and J by 2 bases, with 17 bases between. Full variable domain (remainder filled in from reference TRBV29-1 and TRBJ2-5): SAVISQKPSRDICQRGTSLTIQCQVDSQVTMMFWYRQQPGQSLTLIATANQGSEATYESGFVIDKFPISRPNLTFSTLTVSNMSPEDSSIYLCSVVPDSPIQETQYFGPGTRLLVL.

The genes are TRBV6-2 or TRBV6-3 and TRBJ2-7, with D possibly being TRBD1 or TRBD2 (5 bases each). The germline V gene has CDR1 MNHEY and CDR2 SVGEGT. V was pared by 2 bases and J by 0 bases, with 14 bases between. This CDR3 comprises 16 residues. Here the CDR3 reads CASSYPPEGPSYEQYF. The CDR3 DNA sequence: TGTGCCAGCAGTTACCCACCCGAGGGGCCCTCCTACGAGCAGTACTTC.

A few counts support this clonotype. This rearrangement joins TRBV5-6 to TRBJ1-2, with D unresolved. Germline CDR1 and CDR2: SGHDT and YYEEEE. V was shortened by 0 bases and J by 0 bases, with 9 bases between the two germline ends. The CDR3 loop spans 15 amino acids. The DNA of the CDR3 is TGTGCCAGCAGCTTGGTCCCAGAAGCTAACTATGGCTACACCTTC. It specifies CASSLVPEANYGYTF.

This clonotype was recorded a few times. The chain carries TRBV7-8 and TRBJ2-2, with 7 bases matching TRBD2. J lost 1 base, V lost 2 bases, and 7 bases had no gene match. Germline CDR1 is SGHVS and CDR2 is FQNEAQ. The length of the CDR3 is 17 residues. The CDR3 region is CASSLYGRRLNTGELFF. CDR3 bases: TGTGCCAGCAGCTTATACGGGAGGCGGCTGAACACCGGGGAGCTGTTTTTT.

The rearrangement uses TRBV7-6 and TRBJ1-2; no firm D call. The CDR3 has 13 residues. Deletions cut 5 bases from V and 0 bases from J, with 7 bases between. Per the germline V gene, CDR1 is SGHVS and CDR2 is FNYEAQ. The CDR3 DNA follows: TGTGCCAGCAGCCCGGCGGCTAACTATGGCTACACCTTC. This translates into CASSPAANYGYTF.

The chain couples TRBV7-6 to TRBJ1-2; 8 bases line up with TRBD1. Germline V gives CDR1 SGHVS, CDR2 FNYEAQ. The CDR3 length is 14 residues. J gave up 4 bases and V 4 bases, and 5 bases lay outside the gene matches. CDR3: CASSSGGAGYGYTF. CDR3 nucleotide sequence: TGTGCCAGCAGCTCAGGGGGCGCGGGCTATGGCTACACCTTC.

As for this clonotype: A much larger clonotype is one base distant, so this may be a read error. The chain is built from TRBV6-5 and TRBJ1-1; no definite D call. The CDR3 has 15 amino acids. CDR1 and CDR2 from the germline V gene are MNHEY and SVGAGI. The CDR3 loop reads CASSFQPFMNTQAFF. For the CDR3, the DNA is TGTGCCAGCAGTTTTCAGCCATTCATGAACACTCAAGCTTTCTTT.

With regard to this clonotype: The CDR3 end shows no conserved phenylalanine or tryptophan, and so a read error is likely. For the CDR3, the DNA is TGTGCCAGCGGCCCCGAGGGGTTAAATCAGCCCCAGCATTTG. Translating gives CASGPEGLNQPQHL. The V call is TRBV12-3 or TRBV12-4, the J call TRBJ1-5, with D possibly TRBD1 on 5 matching bases. The CDR3 spans 14 residues. Trimming left V 8 bases short and J 4 bases short, with 15 bases between.

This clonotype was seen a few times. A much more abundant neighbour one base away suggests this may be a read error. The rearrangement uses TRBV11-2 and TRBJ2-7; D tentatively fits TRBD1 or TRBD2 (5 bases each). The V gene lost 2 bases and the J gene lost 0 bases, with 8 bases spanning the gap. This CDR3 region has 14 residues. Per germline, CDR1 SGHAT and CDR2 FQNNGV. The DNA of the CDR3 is TGTGCCAGCAGCTTATGGGGGAGCTCCTACGAGCAGTACGTC. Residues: CASSLWGSSYEQYV.

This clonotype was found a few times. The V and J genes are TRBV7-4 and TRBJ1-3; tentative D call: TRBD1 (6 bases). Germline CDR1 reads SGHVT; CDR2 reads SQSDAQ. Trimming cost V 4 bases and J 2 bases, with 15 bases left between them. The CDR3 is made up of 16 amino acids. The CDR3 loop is CASSSTRGHPGNTIYF. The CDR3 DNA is TGTGCCAGCAGCTCGACCAGGGGTCATCCTGGAAACACCATATATTTT.

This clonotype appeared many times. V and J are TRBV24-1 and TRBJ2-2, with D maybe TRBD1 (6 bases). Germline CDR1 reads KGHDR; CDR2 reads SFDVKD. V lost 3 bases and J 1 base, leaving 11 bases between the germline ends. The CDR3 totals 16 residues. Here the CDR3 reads CATSDGSGQNTGELFF. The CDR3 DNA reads TGTGCCACCAGTGATGGATCGGGACAGAACACCGGGGAGCTGTTTTTT.

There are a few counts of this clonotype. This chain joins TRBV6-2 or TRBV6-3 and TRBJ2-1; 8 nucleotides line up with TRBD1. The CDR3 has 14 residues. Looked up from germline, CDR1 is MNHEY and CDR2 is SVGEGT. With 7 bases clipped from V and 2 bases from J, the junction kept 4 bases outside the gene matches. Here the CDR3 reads CASNPTGAYNEQFF. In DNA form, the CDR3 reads TGTGCCAGCAATCCGACAGGGGCCTACAATGAGCAGTTCTTC.

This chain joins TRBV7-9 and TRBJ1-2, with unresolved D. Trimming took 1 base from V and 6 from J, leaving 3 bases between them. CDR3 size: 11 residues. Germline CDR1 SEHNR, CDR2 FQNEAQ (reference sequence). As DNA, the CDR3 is TGTGCCAGCAGCTTAGATAATGGCTACACCTTC. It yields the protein CASSLDNGYTF.